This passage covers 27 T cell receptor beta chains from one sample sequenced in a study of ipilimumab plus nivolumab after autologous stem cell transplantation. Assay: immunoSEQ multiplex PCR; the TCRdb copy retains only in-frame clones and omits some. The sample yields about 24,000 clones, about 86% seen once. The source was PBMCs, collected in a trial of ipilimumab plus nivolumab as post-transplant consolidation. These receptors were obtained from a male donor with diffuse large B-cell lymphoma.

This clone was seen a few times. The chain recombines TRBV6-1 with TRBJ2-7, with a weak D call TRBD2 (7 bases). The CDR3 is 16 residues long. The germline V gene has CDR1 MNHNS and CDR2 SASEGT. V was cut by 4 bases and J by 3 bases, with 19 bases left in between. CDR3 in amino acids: CASSGQEPGGVYEQYF. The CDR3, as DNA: TGTGCCAGCAGTGGACAGGAACCGGGAGGTGTCTACGAGCAGTACTTC.

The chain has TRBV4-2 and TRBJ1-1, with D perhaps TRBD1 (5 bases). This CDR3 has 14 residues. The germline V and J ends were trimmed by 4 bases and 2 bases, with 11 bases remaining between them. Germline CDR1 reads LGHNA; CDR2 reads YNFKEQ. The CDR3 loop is CASSPQDSNTEAFF. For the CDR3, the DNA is TGTGCCAGCAGCCCCCAAGACAGTAACACTGAAGCTTTCTTT.

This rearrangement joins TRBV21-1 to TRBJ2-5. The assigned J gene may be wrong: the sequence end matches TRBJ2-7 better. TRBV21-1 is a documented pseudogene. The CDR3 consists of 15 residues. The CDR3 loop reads CASSKGGFDPYEQYF. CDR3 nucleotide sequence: TGTGCCAGCAGCAAAGGGGGGTTCGACCCCTACGAGCAGTACTTC.

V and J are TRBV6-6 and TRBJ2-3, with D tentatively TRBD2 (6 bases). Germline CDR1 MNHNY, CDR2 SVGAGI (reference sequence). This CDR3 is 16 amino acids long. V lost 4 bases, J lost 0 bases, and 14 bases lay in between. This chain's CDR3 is CASSLRRDFSTDTQYF. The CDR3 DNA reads TGTGCCAGCAGTTTGCGACGGGACTTCAGCACAGATACGCAGTATTTT.

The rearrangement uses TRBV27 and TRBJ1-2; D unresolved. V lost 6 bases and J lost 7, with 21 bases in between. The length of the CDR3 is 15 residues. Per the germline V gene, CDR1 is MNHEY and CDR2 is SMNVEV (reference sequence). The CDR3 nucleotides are TGTGCCAGCAGCCCTATCCCCTCAGCAGTGGGTGGCTACACCTTC. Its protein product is CASSPIPSAVGGYTF.

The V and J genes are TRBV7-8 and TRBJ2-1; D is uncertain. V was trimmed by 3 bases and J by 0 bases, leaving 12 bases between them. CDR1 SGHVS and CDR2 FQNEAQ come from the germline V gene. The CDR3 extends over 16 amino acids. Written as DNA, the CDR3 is TGTGCCAGCAGCTTGCGGCCACCAAGCTCCTACAATGAGCAGTTCTTC. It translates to CASSLRPPSSYNEQFF.

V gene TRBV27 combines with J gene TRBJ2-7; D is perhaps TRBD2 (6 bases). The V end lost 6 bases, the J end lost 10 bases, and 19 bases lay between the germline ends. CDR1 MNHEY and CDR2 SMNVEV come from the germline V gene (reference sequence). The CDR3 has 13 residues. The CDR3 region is CASSSGRGRNQYF. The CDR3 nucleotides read TGTGCCAGCAGCTCCGGGAGAGGCCGGAATCAGTACTTC.

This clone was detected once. The CDR3 sequence is CSVLRSDTEAFF. CDR3 DNA sequence: TGCAGCGTTCTCAGGTCCGACACTGAAGCTTTCTTT. The gene calls are TRBV29-1 and TRBJ1-1, with D uncertain. Germline V CDR1 and CDR2: SQVTM, ANQGSEA. The CDR3 consists of 12 residues. Trimming took 5 bases from V and 3 from J, leaving 10 bases between them.

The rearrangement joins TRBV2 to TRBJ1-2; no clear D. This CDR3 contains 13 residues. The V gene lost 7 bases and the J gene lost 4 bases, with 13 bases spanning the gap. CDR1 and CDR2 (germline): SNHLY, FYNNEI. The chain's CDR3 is CASKGRTFYGYTF. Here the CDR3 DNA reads TGTGCCAGCAAGGGAAGGACCTTCTATGGCTACACCTTC.

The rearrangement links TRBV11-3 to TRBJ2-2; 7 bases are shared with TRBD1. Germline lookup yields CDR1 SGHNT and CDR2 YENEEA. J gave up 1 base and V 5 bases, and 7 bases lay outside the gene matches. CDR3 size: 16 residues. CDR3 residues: CASSQQGTVNTGELFF. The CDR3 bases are TGTGCCAGCAGCCAACAGGGGACAGTGAACACCGGGGAGCTGTTTTTT.

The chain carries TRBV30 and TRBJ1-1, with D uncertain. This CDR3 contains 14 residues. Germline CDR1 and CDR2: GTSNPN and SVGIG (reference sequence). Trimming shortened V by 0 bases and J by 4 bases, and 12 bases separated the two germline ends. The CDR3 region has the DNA TGTGCCTGGAGTGTAGAGGGTCTGAGCACTGAAGCTTTCTTT. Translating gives CAWSVEGLSTEAFF.

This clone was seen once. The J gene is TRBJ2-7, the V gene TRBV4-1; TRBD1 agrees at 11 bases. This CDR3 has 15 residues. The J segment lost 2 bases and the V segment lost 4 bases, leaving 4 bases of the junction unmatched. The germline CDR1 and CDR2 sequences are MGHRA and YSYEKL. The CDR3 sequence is CASSLWTGGTYEQYF. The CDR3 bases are TGCGCCAGCAGCCTTTGGACAGGGGGCACCTACGAGCAGTACTTC.

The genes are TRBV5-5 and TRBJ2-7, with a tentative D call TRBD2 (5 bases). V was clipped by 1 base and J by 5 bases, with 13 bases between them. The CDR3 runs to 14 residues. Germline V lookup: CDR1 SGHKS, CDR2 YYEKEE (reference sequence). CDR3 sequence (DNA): TGTGCCAGCAGCTTGTCTAGCCCCCTCGACGAGCAGTACTTC. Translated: CASSLSSPLDEQYF.

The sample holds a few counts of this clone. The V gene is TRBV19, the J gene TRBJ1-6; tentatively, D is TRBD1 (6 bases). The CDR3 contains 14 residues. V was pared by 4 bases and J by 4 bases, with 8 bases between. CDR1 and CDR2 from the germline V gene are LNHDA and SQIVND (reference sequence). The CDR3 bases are TGTGCCAGTAGTAGAGGACAGTATAATTCACCCCTCCACTTT. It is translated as CASSRGQYNSPLHF.

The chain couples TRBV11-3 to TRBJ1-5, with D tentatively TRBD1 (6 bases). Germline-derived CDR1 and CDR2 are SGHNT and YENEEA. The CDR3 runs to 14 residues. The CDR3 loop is CDCLGGAGNQPQHF. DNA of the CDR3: TGTGACTGCCTCGGGGGCGCGGGCAATCAGCCCCAGCATTTT.

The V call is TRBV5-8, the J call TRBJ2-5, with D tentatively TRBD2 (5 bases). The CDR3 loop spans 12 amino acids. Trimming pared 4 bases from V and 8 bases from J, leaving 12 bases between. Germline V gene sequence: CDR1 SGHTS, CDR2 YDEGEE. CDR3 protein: CASSLARVTQYF. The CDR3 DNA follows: TGTGCCAGCAGCCTGGCGCGGGTCACCCAGTACTTC. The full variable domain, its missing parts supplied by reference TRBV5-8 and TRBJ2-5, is EAGVTQSPTHLIKTRGQQATLRCSPISGHTSVYWYQQALGLGLQFLLWYDEGEERNRGNFPPRFSGRQFPNYSSELNVNALELEDSALYLCASSLARVTQYFGPGTRLLVL.

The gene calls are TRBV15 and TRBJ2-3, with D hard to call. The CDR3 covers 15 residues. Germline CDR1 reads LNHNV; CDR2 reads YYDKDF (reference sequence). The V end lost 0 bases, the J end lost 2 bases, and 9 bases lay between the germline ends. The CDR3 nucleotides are TGTGCCACCAGCAGAGATCCCTTACTCACAGATACGCAGTATTTT. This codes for CATSRDPLLTDTQYF. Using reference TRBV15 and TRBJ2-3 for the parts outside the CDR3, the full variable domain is DAMVIQNPRYQVTQFGKPVTLSCSQTLNHNVMYWYQQKSSQAPKLLFHYYDKDFNNEADTPDNFQSRRPNTSFCFLDIRSPGLGDTAMYLCATSRDPLLTDTQYFGPGTRLTVL.

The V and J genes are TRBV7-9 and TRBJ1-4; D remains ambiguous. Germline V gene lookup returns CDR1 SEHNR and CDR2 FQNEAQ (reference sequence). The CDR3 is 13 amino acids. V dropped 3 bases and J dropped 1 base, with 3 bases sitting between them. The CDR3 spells CASSLGTNEKLFF. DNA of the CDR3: TGTGCCAGCAGCTTGGGAACTAATGAAAAACTGTTTTTT.

The CDR3 sequence: CASSLGTVSDTQYF. The CDR3 DNA is TGTGCCAGCAGCCTCGGGACGGTTTCAGATACGCAGTATTTT. The V call is TRBV7-2, the J call TRBJ2-3; D is tentatively TRBD1 or TRBD2 (5 bases each). This CDR3 is built from 14 residues. Germline V gene data show CDR1 as SGHTA and CDR2 as FQGNSA. Trimming removed 5 bases at V and 4 bases at J, with 13 bases between. Full variable domain (rest looked up from reference TRBV7-2 and TRBJ2-3): GAGVSQSPSNKVTEKGKDVELRCDPISGHTALYWYRQSLGQGLEFLIYFQGNSAPDKSGLPSDRFSAERTGGSVSTLTIQRTQQEDSAVYLCASSLGTVSDTQYFGPGTRLTVL.

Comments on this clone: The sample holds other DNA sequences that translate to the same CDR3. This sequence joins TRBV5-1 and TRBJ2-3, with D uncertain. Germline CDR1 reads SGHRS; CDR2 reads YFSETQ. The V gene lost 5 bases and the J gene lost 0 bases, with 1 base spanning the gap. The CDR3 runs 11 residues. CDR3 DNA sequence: TGCGCCAGCAGTAGCACAGATACGCAGTATTTT. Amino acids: CASSSTDTQYF. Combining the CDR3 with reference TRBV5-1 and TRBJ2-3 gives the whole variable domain KAGVTQTPRYLIKTRGQQVTLSCSPISGHRSVSWYQQTPGQGLQFLFEYFSETQRNKGNFPGRFSGRQFSNSRSEMNVSTLELGDSALYLCASSSTDTQYFGPGTRLTVL.

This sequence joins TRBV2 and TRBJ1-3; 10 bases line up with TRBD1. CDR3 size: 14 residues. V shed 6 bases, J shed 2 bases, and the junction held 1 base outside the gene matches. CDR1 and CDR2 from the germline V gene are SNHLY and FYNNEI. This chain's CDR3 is CASRGTGAGNTIYF. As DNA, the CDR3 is TGTGCCAGCAGAGGGACAGGGGCTGGAAACACCATATATTTT.

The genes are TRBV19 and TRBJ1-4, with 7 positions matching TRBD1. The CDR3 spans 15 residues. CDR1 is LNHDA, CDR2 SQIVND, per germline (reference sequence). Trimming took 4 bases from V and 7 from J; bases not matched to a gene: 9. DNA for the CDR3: TGTGCCAGTAGTACCCCGACAGGGTCGGCTGAAAAACTGTTTTTT. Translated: CASSTPTGSAEKLFF.

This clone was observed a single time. The CDR3 DNA reads as TGTGCCAGCAGTTTAGCCGGGAGGGATTATAATTCACCCCTCCACTTT. Its translation is CASSLAGRDYNSPLHF. J is TRBJ1-6 and V is TRBV28, with no clear D. There are 16 residues in the CDR3. Germline V gene sequence: CDR1 MDHEN, CDR2 SYDVKM. V was shortened by 2 bases and J by 4 bases, with 12 bases between the two germline ends.

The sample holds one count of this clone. The CDR3 loop reads CASSPGTVLTDTQYF. CDR3 nucleotides: TGCGCCAGCAGCCCCGGGACAGTCCTCACAGATACGCAGTATTTT. V usage is TRBV4-3 and J usage is TRBJ2-3, with 7 bases identical to TRBD1. The CDR3 loop spans 15 amino acids. V dropped 4 bases and J dropped 2; count of bases not matched to a gene: 6. Germline CDR1 LGHNA, CDR2 YSLEER.

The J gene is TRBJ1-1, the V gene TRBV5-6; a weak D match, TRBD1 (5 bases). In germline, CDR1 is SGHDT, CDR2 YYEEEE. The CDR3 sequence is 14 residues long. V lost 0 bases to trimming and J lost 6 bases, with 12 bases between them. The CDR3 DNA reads TGTGCCAGCAGCTTGGAGGGCAGGGCCTCTGAAGCTTTCTTT. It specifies CASSLEGRASEAFF.

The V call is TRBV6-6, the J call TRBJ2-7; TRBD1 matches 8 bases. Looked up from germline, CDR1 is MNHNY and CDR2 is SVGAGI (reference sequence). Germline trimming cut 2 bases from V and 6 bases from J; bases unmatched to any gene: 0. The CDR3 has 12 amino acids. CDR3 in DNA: TGTGCCAGCAGTTACGACAGGGGCGAGCAGTACTTC. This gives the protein CASSYDRGEQYF.

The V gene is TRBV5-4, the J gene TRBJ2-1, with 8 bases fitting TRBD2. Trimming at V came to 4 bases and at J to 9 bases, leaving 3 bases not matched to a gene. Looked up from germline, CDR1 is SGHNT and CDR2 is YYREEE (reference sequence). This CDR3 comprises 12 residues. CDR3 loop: CASSPTSGEQFF. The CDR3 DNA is TGTGCCAGCAGCCCAACTAGCGGTGAGCAGTTCTTC.